A single sample is the source of the 23 T cell receptor beta chains below, sequenced in a study of CD4 and CD8 cells across lung adenocarcinoma regions. A single record per CDR3 protein comes from TCRdb applying MiXCR to the PCR reads. The data hold 16,000 or so distinct CDR3 sequences, with under 70% observed a single time. Sequencing was done on a sample of CD8+ T cells from the center of a lung tumor. The receptor source for this set is a female donor with lung adenocarcinoma. The CD4 and CD8 labels of this study may be unreliable.

This clonotype was seen a handful of times. The chain is built from TRBV6-1 and TRBJ2-4; TRBD2 matches 8 bases. The CDR3 has 15 residues. Per the germline V gene, CDR1 is MNHNS and CDR2 is SASEGT. Losses at the gene ends were 5 bases for V and 12 bases for J; bases not matched to a gene: 15. This CDR3 reads CASSPGRGAKDTQYF. The CDR3 DNA reads as TGTGCCAGCAGTCCGGGGCGGGGGGCCAAAGACACTCAGTACTTC.

This clonotype showed up many times. This chain connects TRBV6-5 to TRBJ1-5; D not resolved. CDR1 and CDR2 from the germline V gene are MNHEY and SVGAGI. CDR3 length equals 16 residues. V was pared by 4 bases and J by 5 bases, with 18 bases between. The CDR3 here is CASSWKRQAVDQPQHF. The CDR3 DNA sequence: TGTGCCAGCAGTTGGAAGAGGCAGGCCGTCGATCAGCCCCAGCATTTT.

The chain joins TRBV6-1 to TRBJ2-3; possibly TRBD2 for D (6 bases). The CDR3 is made up of 15 amino acids. The V end lost 10 bases, the J end lost 0 bases, and 17 bases lay between the germline ends. Germline values: CDR1 MNHNS, CDR2 SASEGT. The CDR3 region has the DNA TGTGCCATGGGACTCCAGGCTGTGAGCACAGATACGCAGTATTTT. It encodes CAMGLQAVSTDTQYF.

The J gene is TRBJ2-5, the V gene TRBV6-1, with D maybe TRBD2 (6 bases). The CDR3 covers 14 residues. V lost 6 bases to trimming and J lost 2 bases, with 13 bases between them. From germline, CDR1 is MNHNS and CDR2 SASEGT. CDR3 DNA sequence: TGTGCCAGCAGCGCGGGACTGCGTCAAGAGACCCAGTACTTC. Protein: CASSAGLRQETQYF.

This clonotype came up a few times. A single base separates this from a much larger clone, so it may be a read error. This chain connects TRBV6-1 to TRBJ2-1; D might be TRBD2 (5 bases). The J call may be wrong; the DNA end is better matched by TRBJ2-7. This CDR3 is 14 amino acids long. Germline V gene lookup returns CDR1 MNHNS and CDR2 SASEGT. CDR3 sequence: CASRAESSYNEQYF. The CDR3 DNA follows: TGTGCCAGCCGAGCGGAAAGCTCCTACAATGAGCAGTACTTC.

This clonotype was counted only a few times. The V call is TRBV12-3 or TRBV12-4, the J call TRBJ2-1, with a possible D match to TRBD2 (7 bases). The CDR3 is 18 amino acids. Trimming took 5 bases from V and 5 from J, leaving 25 bases between them. The CDR3 DNA follows: TGTGCCAGCAGTGGGGGGGGGGGGGGGGGGGGGGGCGACAATGAGCAGTTCTTC. Translated: CASSGGGGGGGGDNEQFF.

This rearrangement joins TRBV14 to TRBJ2-5; D gene ambiguous. Between the trimmed V and J ends, which lost 1 base and 2 bases, there was a span of 14 bases. CDR3 length equals 16 residues. Germline CDR1 and CDR2: SGHDN and FVKESK. The CDR3 here is CASSQAKGFWQETQYF. The CDR3, as DNA: TGTGCCAGCAGCCAAGCCAAAGGCTTTTGGCAAGAGACCCAGTACTTC.

This sequence joins TRBV6-5 and TRBJ2-1; D is perhaps TRBD1 (5 bases). CDR1 and CDR2 from the germline V gene are MNHEY and SVGAGI. Deletions cut 4 bases from V and 3 bases from J, with 19 bases between. The CDR3 covers 17 residues. DNA for the CDR3: TGTGCCAGCAGTTGGGCTCAGGGATCCCCGATCTACAATGAGCAGTTCTTC. Protein: CASSWAQGSPIYNEQFF.

This clonotype appeared many times. The CDR3 nucleotides are TGTGCCATCAGTGGAGTTTACGGTGCGGGGGATGGCTACACCTTC. Its protein is CAISGVYGAGDGYTF. V and J are TRBV10-3 and TRBJ1-2; the D gene is possibly TRBD1 (5 bases). Looked up from germline, CDR1 is ENHRY and CDR2 is SYGVKD. The length of the CDR3 is 15 residues. Trimming removed 4 bases at V and 6 bases at J, with 18 bases between.

The J gene is TRBJ2-4, the V gene TRBV4-1, with D possibly matching TRBD2 (5 bases). Germline values: CDR1 MGHRA, CDR2 YSYEKL. This CDR3 spans 15 amino acids. The germline V and J ends were trimmed by 1 base and 12 bases, with 19 bases remaining between them. The CDR3: CASSQGALAKNDQYF. The DNA for the CDR3 is TGCGCCAGCAGCCAAGGTGCTCTAGCCAAAAACGATCAGTACTTC.

On this clonotype itself: The junction departs from the called germline gene at one end, perhaps through a read error. The chain employs TRBV6-1 and TRBJ2-5; weak D call: TRBD1 (5 bases). This CDR3 has 17 amino acids. Germline V gene sequence: CDR1 MNHNS, CDR2 SASEGT. CDR3 residues: CASSEGLAGPHEESQYF. DNA for the CDR3: TGTGCCAGCAGTGAGGGGCTCGCAGGCCCACACGAAGAGTCCCAGTACTTC.

V usage is TRBV6-1 and J usage is TRBJ2-4; tentatively, D is TRBD1 or TRBD2 (6 bases each). Germline CDR1 MNHNS, CDR2 SASEGT. The CDR3 loop spans 15 amino acids. Trimming left V 5 bases short and J 13 bases short, with 24 bases between. The CDR3 nucleotides are TGTGCCAGCAGTCCGGGGGTGGGGGCCACAGATATGCAGTACTTC. Its protein is CASSPGVGATDMQYF.

This clonotype was observed a handful of times. The gene calls are TRBV29-1 and TRBJ1-6; perhaps TRBD1 as D (5 bases). The CDR3 contains 13 residues. Germline lookup yields CDR1 SQVTM and CDR2 ANQGSEA. The CDR3 sequence: CSVLQDNNSPLHF. DNA for the CDR3: TGCAGTGTACTACAGGATAATAATTCACCCCTCCACTTT. The variable domain in full, completed from reference TRBV29-1 and TRBJ1-6, reads SAVISQKPSRDICQRGTSLTIQCQVDSQVTMMFWYRQQPGQSLTLIATANQGSEATYESGFVIDKFPISRPNLTFSTLTVSNMSPEDSSIYLCSVLQDNNSPLHFGNGTRLTVT.

In regard to this clonotype: Mismatch with germline at one junction end may stem from a read error. In nucleotides, the CDR3 is TGTGCCAGCAGTCCTACGGGGCAGTCAGCCAAAAACACTCAGTATTTC. Translated: CASSPTGQSAKNTQYF. The chain has TRBV6-1 and TRBJ2-4; either TRBD1 or TRBD2 may fit D (5 bases each). The CDR3 extends over 16 amino acids. Germline V gene sequence: CDR1 MNHNS, CDR2 SASEGT.

This clonotype has just one count. The CDR3 bases are TGCGCCAGCAGTGTGGGAGTTCACAATGAGCAGTTCTTC. This codes for CASSVGVHNEQFF. The chain has TRBV10-1 and TRBJ2-1, with D maybe TRBD2 (5 bases). Trimming cost V 4 bases and J 5 bases, with 9 bases left between them. The CDR3 runs 13 residues. Germline CDR1 is WNHNN and CDR2 is SYGVQD (reference sequence).

This clonotype is medium-sized (0.01 to 0.1%) within its sample. J is TRBJ2-6 and V is TRBV10-2; 8 bases align to TRBD2. The CDR3 is 19 residues long. Germline V CDR1 and CDR2: WSHSY, SAAADI. Trimming removed 0 bases from V and 0 bases from J; junction bases left unmatched: 7. In nucleotides, the CDR3 is TGCGCCAGCAGTGAGTCCCTCTTACGGGGGGGCTCTGGGGCCAACGTCCTGACTTTC. As protein: CASSESLLRGGSGANVLTF.

The chain carries TRBV6-5 and TRBJ2-1; the D gene is possibly TRBD2 (5 bases). The germline CDR1 and CDR2 sequences are MNHEY and SVGAGI. The CDR3 is 16 residues long. V gave up 2 bases and J gave up 6 bases, with 17 bases separating them. CDR3 protein: CASSYGSLVSGNEQFF. In nucleotides, the CDR3 is TGTGCCAGCAGTTACGGTTCACTAGTATCGGGCAATGAGCAGTTCTTC.

The chain joins TRBV10-1 to TRBJ2-1; D not resolved. The J call is in doubt because the DNA end fits TRBJ2-7 better. Germline V gives CDR1 WNHNN, CDR2 SYGVQD (reference sequence). The CDR3 spans 16 residues. The CDR3 bases are TGCGCCATCCAGCCACTTGGGGTCCAACCGTCGATCGAGCAGTACTTC. Translation gives CAIQPLGVQPSIEQYF.

The rearrangement joins TRBV11-3 to TRBJ2-5; either TRBD1 or TRBD2 may supply D (5 bases each). The J call could be wrong; TRBJ2-7 is a better fit for the DNA end. The CDR3 loop spans 12 amino acids. Per germline, CDR1 SGHNT and CDR2 YENEEA. CDR3 sequence reads: CASSLGGHEQYF. The DNA of the CDR3 is TGTGCCAGCAGCTTAGGGGGACACGAGCAGTACTTC.

This clonotype was recorded many times. This sequence joins TRBV7-6 and TRBJ1-1, with no clear D. The ends were cut back, 4 bases at V and 3 bases at J, with 15 bases in the middle. The CDR3 loop spans 15 amino acids. Germline CDR1 reads SGHVS; CDR2 reads FNYEAQ. The CDR3 sequence: CASSSSVGQDTEAFF. CDR3 sequence (DNA): TGTGCCAGCAGCTCCAGCGTAGGGCAGGACACTGAAGCTTTCTTT. The full variable domain, in which reference TRBV7-6 and TRBJ1-1 provide the parts outside the CDR3, is GAGVSQSPRYKVTKRGQDVALRCDPISGHVSLYWYRQALGQGPEFLTYFNYEAQQDKSGLPNDRFSAERPEGSISTLTIQRTEQRDSAMYRCASSSSVGQDTEAFFGQGTRLTVV.

By sample share, this clonotype is medium-sized (0.01 to 0.1%). The chain links TRBV6-5 to TRBJ1-4, with 9 nucleotides matching TRBD1. The germline CDR1 and CDR2 sequences are MNHEY and SVGAGI. J gave up 10 bases and V 2 bases, and 8 bases lay outside the gene matches. This CDR3 has 15 residues. The CDR3 sequence: CASSYDFDRGGKLFF. CDR3 DNA sequence: TGTGCCAGCAGTTACGACTTTGACAGGGGGGGAAAACTGTTTTTT.

Note on this clonotype: A read error may account for a junction end that differs from germline. The chain combines TRBV6-1 with TRBJ2-4; D uncertain. CDR1 MNHNS and CDR2 SASEGT come from the germline V gene. The CDR3 is 13 residues long. CDR3 protein: CASSMWAKNTQYF. DNA for the CDR3: TGTGCCAGCAGCATGTGGGCCAAAAATACTCAGTATTTC.

The genes are TRBV12-3 or TRBV12-4 and TRBJ2-5, with unresolved D. The CDR3 consists of 15 residues. Deletions cut 3 bases from V and 5 bases from J, with 16 bases between. The CDR3 is CASSFLDRRAETQYF. Written as DNA, the CDR3 is TGTGCCAGCAGTTTTTTGGACCGACGAGCGGAGACCCAGTACTTC.